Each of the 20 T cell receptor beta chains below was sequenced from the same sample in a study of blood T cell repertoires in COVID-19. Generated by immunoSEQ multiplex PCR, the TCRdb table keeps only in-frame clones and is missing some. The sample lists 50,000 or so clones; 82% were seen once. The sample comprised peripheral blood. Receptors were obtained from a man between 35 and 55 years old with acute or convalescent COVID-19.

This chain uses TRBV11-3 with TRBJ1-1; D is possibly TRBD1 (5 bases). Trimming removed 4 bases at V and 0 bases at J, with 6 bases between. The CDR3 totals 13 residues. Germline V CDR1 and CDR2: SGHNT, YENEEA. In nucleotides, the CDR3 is TGTGCCAGCAGCTCGACAGTGAACACTGAAGCTTTCTTT. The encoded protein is CASSSTVNTEAFF.

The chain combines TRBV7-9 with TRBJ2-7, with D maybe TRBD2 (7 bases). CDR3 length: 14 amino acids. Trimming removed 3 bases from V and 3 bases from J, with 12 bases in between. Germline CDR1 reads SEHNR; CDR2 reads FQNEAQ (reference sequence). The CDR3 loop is CASSFGGAGYEQYF. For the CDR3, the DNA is TGTGCCAGCAGCTTTGGGGGGGCCGGCTACGAGCAGTACTTC.

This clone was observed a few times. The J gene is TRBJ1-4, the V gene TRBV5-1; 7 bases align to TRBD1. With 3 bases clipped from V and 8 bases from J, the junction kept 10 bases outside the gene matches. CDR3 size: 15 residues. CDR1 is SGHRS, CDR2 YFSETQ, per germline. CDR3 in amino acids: CASSSLQGSGEKLFF. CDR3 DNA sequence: TGCGCCAGCAGCTCCCTACAGGGGTCCGGGGAAAAACTGTTTTTT. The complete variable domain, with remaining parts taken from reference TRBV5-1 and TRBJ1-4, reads KAGVTQTPRYLIKTRGQQVTLSCSPISGHRSVSWYQQTPGQGLQFLFEYFSETQRNKGNFPGRFSGRQFSNSRSEMNVSTLELGDSALYLCASSSLQGSGEKLFFGSGTQLSVL.

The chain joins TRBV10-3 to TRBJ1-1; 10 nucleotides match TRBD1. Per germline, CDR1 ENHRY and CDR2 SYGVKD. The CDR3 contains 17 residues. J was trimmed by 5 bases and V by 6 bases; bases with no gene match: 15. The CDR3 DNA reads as TGTGCCATCAGGGGGGCGCCGGGACAGGGGACGGGGACTGAAGCTTTCTTT. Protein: CAIRGAPGQGTGTEAFF.

The CDR3 DNA is TGTGCCAGCAGCCAAAGTCAGGGTCCAACTGAAGCTTTCTTT. The encoded protein is CASSQSQGPTEAFF. The chain joins TRBV4-2 to TRBJ1-1; TRBD1 might be the D (5 bases). The length of the CDR3 is 14 residues. Looked up from germline, CDR1 is LGHNA and CDR2 is YNFKEQ. Trimming left V 2 bases short and J 5 bases short, with 12 bases between.

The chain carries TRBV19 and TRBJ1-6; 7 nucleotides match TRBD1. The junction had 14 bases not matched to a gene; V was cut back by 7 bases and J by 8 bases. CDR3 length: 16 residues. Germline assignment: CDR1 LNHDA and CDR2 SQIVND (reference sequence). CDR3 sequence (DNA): TGTGCCAGTACCCAATCCTCGGACAGGTTTTATTCACCCCTCCACTTT. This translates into CASTQSSDRFYSPLHF.

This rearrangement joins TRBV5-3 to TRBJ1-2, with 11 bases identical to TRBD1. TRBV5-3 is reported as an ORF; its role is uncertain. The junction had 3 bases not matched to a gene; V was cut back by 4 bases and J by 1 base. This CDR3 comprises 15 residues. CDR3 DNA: TGTGCCAGAAGCCGGACAGGGGGCGATAACTATGGCTACACCTTC. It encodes CARSRTGGDNYGYTF.

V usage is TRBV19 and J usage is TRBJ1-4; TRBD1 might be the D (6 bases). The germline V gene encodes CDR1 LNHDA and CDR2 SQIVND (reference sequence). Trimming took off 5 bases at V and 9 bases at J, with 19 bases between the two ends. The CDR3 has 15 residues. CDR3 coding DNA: TGTGCCAGTAGTGAGGCCGGGGGGGCTCTCCAAAAACTGTTTTTT. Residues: CASSEAGGALQKLFF.

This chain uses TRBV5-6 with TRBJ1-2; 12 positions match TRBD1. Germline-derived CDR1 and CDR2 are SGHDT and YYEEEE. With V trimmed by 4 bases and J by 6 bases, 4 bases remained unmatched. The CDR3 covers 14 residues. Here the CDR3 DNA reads TGTGCCAGCAGCCGGGACAGGGGGCGGGATGGCTACACCTTC. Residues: CASSRDRGRDGYTF.

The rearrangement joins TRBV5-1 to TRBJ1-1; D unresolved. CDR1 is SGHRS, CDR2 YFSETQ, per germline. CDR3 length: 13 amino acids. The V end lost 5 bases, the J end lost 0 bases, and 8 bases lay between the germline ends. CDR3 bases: TGCGCCAGCAGGGAGCAAATGAACACTGAAGCTTTCTTT. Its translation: CASREQMNTEAFF.

CDR3 bases: TGCAGCGTTCTAGCGGCAGGGTCAACTAACTATGGCTACACCTTC. It codes for CSVLAAGSTNYGYTF. V is TRBV29-1 and J is TRBJ1-2; maybe TRBD1 (5 bases). The ends were cut back, 5 bases at V and 0 bases at J, with 16 bases in the middle. Looked up from germline, CDR1 is SQVTM and CDR2 is ANQGSEA. CDR3 length: 15 amino acids. Together with reference TRBV29-1 and TRBJ1-2, the CDR3 gives the full variable domain: SAVISQKPSRDICQRGTSLTIQCQVDSQVTMMFWYRQQPGQSLTLIATANQGSEATYESGFVIDKFPISRPNLTFSTLTVSNMSPEDSSIYLCSVLAAGSTNYGYTFGSGTRLTVV.

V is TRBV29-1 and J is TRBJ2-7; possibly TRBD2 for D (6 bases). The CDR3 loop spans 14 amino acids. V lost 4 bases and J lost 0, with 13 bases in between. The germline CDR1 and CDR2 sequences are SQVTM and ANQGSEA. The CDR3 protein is CSVVALGGSYEQYF. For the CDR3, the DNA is TGCAGCGTTGTCGCCCTCGGGGGCTCCTACGAGCAGTACTTC.

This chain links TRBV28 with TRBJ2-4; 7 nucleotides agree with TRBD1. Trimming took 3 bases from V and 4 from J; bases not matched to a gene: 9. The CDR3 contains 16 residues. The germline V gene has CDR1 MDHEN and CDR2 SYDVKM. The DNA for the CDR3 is TGTGCCAGCAGTTTCTCCCAAGGGACAGCTAAAAACATTCAGTACTTC. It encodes CASSFSQGTAKNIQYF.

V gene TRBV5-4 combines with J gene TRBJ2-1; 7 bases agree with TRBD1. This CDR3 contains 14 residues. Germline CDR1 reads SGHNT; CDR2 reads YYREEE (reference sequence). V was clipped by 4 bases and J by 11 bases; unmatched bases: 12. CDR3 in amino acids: CASSPTGTDSQQFF. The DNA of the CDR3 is TGTGCCAGCAGCCCAACCGGGACAGATAGTCAGCAGTTCTTC.

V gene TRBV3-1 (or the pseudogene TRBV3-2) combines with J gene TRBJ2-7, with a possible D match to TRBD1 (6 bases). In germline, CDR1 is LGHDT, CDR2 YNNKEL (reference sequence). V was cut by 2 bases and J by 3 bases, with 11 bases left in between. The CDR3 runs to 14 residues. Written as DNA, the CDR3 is TGTGCCAGCAGCCAAAGGCACAGGGTCTACGAGCAGTACTTC. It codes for CASSQRHRVYEQYF.

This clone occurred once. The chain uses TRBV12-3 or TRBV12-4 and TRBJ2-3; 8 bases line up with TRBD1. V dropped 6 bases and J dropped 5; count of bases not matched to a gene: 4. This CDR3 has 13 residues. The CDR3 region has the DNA TGTGCCAGCAGCTTGACAGGGGTAGATACGCAGTATTTT. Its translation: CASSLTGVDTQYF.

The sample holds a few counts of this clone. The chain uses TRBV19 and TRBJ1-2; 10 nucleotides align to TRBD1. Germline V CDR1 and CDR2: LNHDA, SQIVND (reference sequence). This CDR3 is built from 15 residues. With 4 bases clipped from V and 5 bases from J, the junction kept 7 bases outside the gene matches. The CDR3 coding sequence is TGTGCCAGTAGTACTTCGGGACAGGGGACGTATGGCTACACCTTC. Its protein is CASSTSGQGTYGYTF. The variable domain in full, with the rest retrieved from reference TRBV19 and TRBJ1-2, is DGGITQSPKYLFRKEGQNVTLSCEQNLNHDAMYWYRQDPGQGLRLIYYSQIVNDFQKGDIAEGYSVSREKKESFPLTVTSAQKNPTAFYLCASSTSGQGTYGYTFGSGTRLTVV.

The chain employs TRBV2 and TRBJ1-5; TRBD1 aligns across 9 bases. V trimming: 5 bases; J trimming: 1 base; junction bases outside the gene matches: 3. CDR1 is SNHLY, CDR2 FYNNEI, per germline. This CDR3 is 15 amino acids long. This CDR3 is CASSRDRASNQPQHF. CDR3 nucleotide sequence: TGTGCCAGCAGTAGGGACAGGGCGAGCAATCAGCCCCAGCATTTT.

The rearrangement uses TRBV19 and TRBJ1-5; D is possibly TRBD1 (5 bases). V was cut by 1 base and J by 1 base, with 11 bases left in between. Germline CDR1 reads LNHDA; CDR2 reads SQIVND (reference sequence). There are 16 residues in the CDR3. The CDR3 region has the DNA TGTGCCAGTAGTATAGTAGGAGGGGTAAGCAATCAGCCCCAGCATTTT. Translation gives CASSIVGGVSNQPQHF.

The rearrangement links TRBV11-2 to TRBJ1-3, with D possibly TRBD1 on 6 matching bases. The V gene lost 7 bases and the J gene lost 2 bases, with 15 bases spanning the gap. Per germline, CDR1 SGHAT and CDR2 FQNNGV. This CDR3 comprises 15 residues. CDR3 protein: CASTEQGTTGNTIYF. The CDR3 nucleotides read TGTGCCAGCACAGAACAGGGAACAACTGGAAACACCATATATTTT.